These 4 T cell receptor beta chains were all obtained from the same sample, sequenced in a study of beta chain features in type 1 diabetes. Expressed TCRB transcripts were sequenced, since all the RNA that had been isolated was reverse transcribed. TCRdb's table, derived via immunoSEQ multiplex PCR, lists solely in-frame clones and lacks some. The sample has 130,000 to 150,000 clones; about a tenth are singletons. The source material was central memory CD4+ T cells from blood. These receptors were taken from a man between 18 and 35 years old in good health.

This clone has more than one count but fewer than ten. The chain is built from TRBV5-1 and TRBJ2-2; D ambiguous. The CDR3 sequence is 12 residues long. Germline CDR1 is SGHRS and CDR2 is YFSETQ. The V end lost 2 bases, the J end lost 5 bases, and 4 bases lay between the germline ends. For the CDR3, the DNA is TGCGCCAGCAGCTTTCAAACCGGGGAGCTGTTTTTT. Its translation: CASSFQTGELFF.

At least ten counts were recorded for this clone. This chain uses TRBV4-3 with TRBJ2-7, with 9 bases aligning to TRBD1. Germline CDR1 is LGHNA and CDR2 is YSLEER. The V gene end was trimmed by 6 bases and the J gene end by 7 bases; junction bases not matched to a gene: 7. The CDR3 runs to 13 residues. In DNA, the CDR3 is TGCGCCAGCAGTCCGGACAGGGGTCGGGAGCAGTACTTC. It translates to CASSPDRGREQYF.

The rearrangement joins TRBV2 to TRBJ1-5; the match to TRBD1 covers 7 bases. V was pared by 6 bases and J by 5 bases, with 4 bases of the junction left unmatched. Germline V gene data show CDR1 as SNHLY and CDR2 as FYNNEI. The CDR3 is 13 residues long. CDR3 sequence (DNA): TGTGCCAGCAGAAGGACAGGAGATCAGCCCCAGCATTTT. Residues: CASRRTGDQPQHF.

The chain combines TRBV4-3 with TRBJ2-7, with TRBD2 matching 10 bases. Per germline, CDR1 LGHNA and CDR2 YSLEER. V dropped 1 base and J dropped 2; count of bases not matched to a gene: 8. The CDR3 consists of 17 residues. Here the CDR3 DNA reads TGCGCCAGCAGCCAAGTGCTAGCGGGGGACGTAACCTACGAGCAGTACTTC. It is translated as CASSQVLAGDVTYEQYF.